The 23 T cell receptor beta chains reported below all come from one sample, sequenced in a study of blood T cells in healthy people across ages. Then a second PCR, running roughly 6 to 12 cycles, was carried out with a sample-barcoded 5' primer and a J-beta primer mix. TCRdb ran MiXCR on the 5' RACE reads and lists one entry per CDR3 protein. The data hold approximately 1.5 million distinct CDR3 sequences, with less than 45% observed a single time. The sample consisted of blood. The receptor set was obtained from a woman aged 18-29 years in good health.

This clonotype showed up just a few times. The chain joins TRBV18 to TRBJ2-1; the D gene is possibly TRBD2 (6 bases). Germline loops: CDR1 KGHSH, CDR2 LQKENI. The V gene lost 5 bases and the J gene lost 8 bases, with 13 bases spanning the gap. This CDR3 contains 13 residues. The DNA for the CDR3 is TGTGCCAGCTCATTCTCGTGGGGGGATGAGCAGTTCTTC. As protein: CASSFSWGDEQFF.

The chain recombines TRBV6-2 or TRBV6-3 with TRBJ1-3, with 7 bases aligning to TRBD1. Germline V lookup: CDR1 MNHEY, CDR2 SVGEGT. V shed 6 bases, J shed 2 bases, and the junction held 10 bases outside the gene matches. The CDR3 has 16 residues. The CDR3 spells CASRPDRESPGNTIYF. CDR3 nucleotide sequence: TGTGCCAGCAGACCAGACAGGGAATCGCCTGGAAACACCATATATTTT.

The chain joins TRBV2 to TRBJ2-7, with TRBD1 matching 9 bases. CDR1 and CDR2 (germline): SNHLY, FYNNEI. V shed 3 bases and J 3 bases; nucleotides not matched to a gene: 3. This CDR3 is 14 amino acids long. CDR3 region: CASSDGTGYYEQYF. Written as DNA, the CDR3 is TGTGCCAGCAGTGATGGGACAGGGTACTACGAGCAGTACTTC.

This clonotype was recorded a few times. The V and J genes are TRBV4-2 and TRBJ2-7; possible D gene TRBD2, 5 bases. There are 17 residues in the CDR3. Trimming shortened V by 4 bases and J by 2 bases, and 21 bases separated the two germline ends. Germline CDR1 LGHNA, CDR2 YNFKEQ. CDR3 amino acids: CASSLKVSGSVPYEQYF. CDR3 coding DNA: TGTGCCAGCAGCCTAAAGGTGTCGGGGAGCGTTCCCTACGAGCAGTACTTC.

J is TRBJ2-2 and V is TRBV7-2, with 10 positions matching TRBD2. CDR1 is SGHTA, CDR2 FQGNSA, per germline. V lost 3 bases and J lost 6; bases outside the gene matches: 7. This CDR3 has 16 residues. CDR3 loop: CASSFLAGGAAGELFF. The CDR3 coding sequence is TGTGCCAGCAGCTTTTTAGCGGGAGGAGCGGCCGGGGAGCTGTTTTTT.

This clonotype was detected only a few times. V usage is TRBV12-3 or TRBV12-4 and J usage is TRBJ2-5; 7 bases agree with TRBD1. With the DNA end fitting TRBJ2-7 better, the J assignment may be wrong. CDR3 length: 15 residues. The CDR3 coding sequence is TGTGCCAGCAGTCCCCGACAGGGATTAGGGACCGAGCAGTACTTC. The encoded protein is CASSPRQGLGTEQYF.

V usage is TRBV6-2 or TRBV6-3 and J usage is TRBJ2-7, with D possibly being TRBD2 (6 bases). There are 13 residues in the CDR3. Germline CDR1 and CDR2: MNHEY and SVGEGT. Trimming shortened V by 2 bases and J by 6 bases, and 11 bases separated the two germline ends. DNA for the CDR3: TGTGCCAGCAGTTACGGCGGGAATTGCGAGCAGTACTTC. Translating it yields CASSYGGNCEQYF.

The chain combines TRBV7-9 with TRBJ2-7; 8 bases align to TRBD1. The DNA end lines up better with TRBJ2-5; the J call may be wrong. Germline CDR1 reads SEHNR; CDR2 reads FQNEAQ (reference sequence). The CDR3 contains 15 residues. CDR3 coding DNA: TGTGCCAGCAGCTTAGGAAGGACAGGGTCAGAGACCCAGTACTTC. This sequence encodes CASSLGRTGSETQYF.

The J gene is TRBJ2-1, the V gene TRBV13; 10 bases line up with TRBD2. This CDR3 spans 16 amino acids. V trimming: 5 bases; J trimming: 7 bases; junction bases outside the gene matches: 11. Germline CDR1 PRHDT, CDR2 FYEKMQ (reference sequence). The CDR3 region is CASSPILAGVSNEQFF. In DNA, the CDR3 is TGTGCCAGCAGCCCTATCCTAGCGGGAGTGTCGAATGAGCAGTTCTTC.

This clonotype was picked up many times. The rearrangement links TRBV7-3 to TRBJ2-1, with 9 nucleotides matching TRBD2. The V segment lost 1 base and the J segment 3 bases; nucleotides outside the gene matches: 16. Germline V gives CDR1 SGHTA, CDR2 FQGTGA. The CDR3 has 20 amino acids. CDR3 sequence: CASSLKSGAGLAGSYNEQFF. CDR3 coding DNA: TGTGCCAGCAGCTTAAAATCAGGGGCGGGCCTAGCGGGAAGCTACAATGAGCAGTTCTTC.

The table lists this clonotype with a few counts. This chain's CDR3 is CASSSAGGSQETQYF. For the CDR3, the DNA is TGCGCCAGCAGCTCAGCGGGGGGCTCTCAAGAGACCCAGTACTTC. This chain joins TRBV5-1 and TRBJ2-5; 9 positions match TRBD2. This CDR3 is 15 amino acids long. Germline CDR1 is SGHRS and CDR2 is YFSETQ. With V trimmed by 3 bases and J by 2 bases, 5 bases remained unmatched.

This chain connects TRBV10-3 to TRBJ2-7; 7 positions agree with TRBD1. The CDR3 loop spans 14 amino acids. With V trimmed by 6 bases and J by 7 bases, 12 bases remained unmatched. The germline CDR1 and CDR2 sequences are ENHRY and SYGVKD. The CDR3 DNA sequence: TGTGCCATCAGCAGGGACAGCTTGGACAATGAGCAGTACTTC. It codes for CAISRDSLDNEQYF.

The genes are TRBV14 and TRBJ2-5; TRBD1 or TRBD2 may be the D gene (6 bases each). Germline CDR1 is SGHDN and CDR2 is FVKESK. The CDR3 contains 17 residues. Between the trimmed V and J ends, which lost 0 bases and 5 bases, there was a span of 19 bases. The CDR3 DNA sequence: TGTGCCAGCAGCCAAGATATTAGGGGGGCGCGCTGGGAGACCCAGTACTTC. This codes for CASSQDIRGARWETQYF. The full variable domain, its missing parts supplied by reference TRBV14 and TRBJ2-5, is EAGVTQFPSHSVIEKGQTVTLRCDPISGHDNLYWYRRVMGKEIKFLLHFVKESKQDESGMPNNRFLAERTGGTYSTLKVQPAELEDSGVYFCASSQDIRGARWETQYFGPGTRLLVL.

The chain links TRBV2 to TRBJ2-1, with 11 positions matching TRBD2. This CDR3 comprises 17 residues. The ends lost 4 bases at V and 0 bases at J; junction bases unmatched: 5. CDR1 is SNHLY, CDR2 FYNNEI, per germline. Here the CDR3 reads CASSGIAGGSSYNEQFF. The DNA of the CDR3 is TGTGCCAGCAGTGGGATAGCGGGGGGGAGCTCCTACAATGAGCAGTTCTTC.

This clonotype was observed many times. The CDR3, as DNA: TGTGCCAGCAGCTTAAGTGCGGCAGCCCCCCCTATGAACACTGAAGCTTTCTTT. This codes for CASSLSAAAPPMNTEAFF. The rearrangement links TRBV7-3 to TRBJ1-1; D gene ambiguous. The CDR3 covers 18 residues. The V gene lost 1 base and the J gene lost 0 bases, with 18 bases spanning the gap. Germline V gene sequence: CDR1 SGHTA, CDR2 FQGTGA.

This clonotype was counted only a few times. The chain has TRBV12-3 or TRBV12-4 and TRBJ1-3; weak D call: TRBD1 (5 bases). CDR3 length: 17 amino acids. V was trimmed by 3 bases and J by 0 bases, leaving 15 bases between them. CDR3 in amino acids: CASSFSWTGPSGNTIYF. The DNA for the CDR3 is TGTGCCAGCAGTTTCTCCTGGACGGGGCCCTCTGGAAACACCATATATTTT.

The CDR3 DNA reads as TGTGCCAGCAGCCAAGAGGTACCAAGCACAGATACGCAGTATTTT. Encoded protein: CASSQEVPSTDTQYF. The V call is TRBV4-2, the J call TRBJ2-3; no definite D call. CDR3 length: 15 residues. CDR1 and CDR2 (germline): LGHNA, YNFKEQ. V dropped 0 bases and J dropped 0 bases, with 7 bases sitting between them.

This chain connects TRBV12-3 or TRBV12-4 to TRBJ1-5, with TRBD1 as a possible D gene (6 bases). This CDR3 has 13 residues. Trimming removed 6 bases from V and 6 bases from J, with 12 bases in between. The CDR3 DNA follows: TGTGCCAGCAGCCTAACAGGGTTTCAGCCCCAGCATTTT. As protein: CASSLTGFQPQHF.

This clonotype turned up a few times. The DNA is left out, because the CDR3 cannot be placed on it with certainty; the CDR3 is given as TCRdb lists it. The chain recombines TRBV12-3 or TRBV12-4 with TRBJ2-6. A total of 15 residues make up the CDR3, ends included. The CDR3 is CASSSSRSGANVLTF.

J is TRBJ2-3 and V is TRBV28; D not resolved. This CDR3 has 12 amino acids. The V end lost 7 bases, the J end lost 7 bases, and 12 bases lay between the germline ends. CDR1 MDHEN and CDR2 SYDVKM come from the germline V gene. CDR3 nucleotide sequence: TGTGCCAGCACAGATGGTCCGAATACGCAGTATTTT. This gives the protein CASTDGPNTQYF.

This clonotype was observed a few times. This CDR3 reads CSASNRQGNEKLFF. The CDR3 nucleotides are TGCAGTGCCTCTAATAGACAGGGGAATGAAAAACTGTTTTTT. V usage is TRBV20-1 and J usage is TRBJ1-4; 8 nucleotides match TRBD1. Germline V gene sequence: CDR1 DFQATT, CDR2 SNEGSKA (reference sequence). This CDR3 is 14 amino acids long. Trimming took 6 bases from V and 5 from J; bases not matched to a gene: 8.

The V gene is TRBV27, the J gene TRBJ1-2, with 7 positions matching TRBD1. In germline, CDR1 is MNHEY, CDR2 SMNVEV (reference sequence). Trimming cost V 5 bases and J 4 bases; bases outside gene matches: 4. This CDR3 is built from 13 residues. Here the CDR3 DNA reads TGTGCCAGCAGTAACGACAGGGTCTATGGCTACACCTTC. It yields the protein CASSNDRVYGYTF.

This chain uses TRBV27 with TRBJ1-2, with D possibly matching TRBD1 (5 bases). The CDR3 runs to 17 residues. The germline V gene has CDR1 MNHEY and CDR2 SMNVEV (reference sequence). Trimming pared 7 bases from V and 0 bases from J, leaving 21 bases between. CDR3 nucleotides: TGTGCCAGCACCCGCCTGGACACCATACTAACTAACTATGGCTACACCTTC. The encoded protein is CASTRLDTILTNYGYTF.